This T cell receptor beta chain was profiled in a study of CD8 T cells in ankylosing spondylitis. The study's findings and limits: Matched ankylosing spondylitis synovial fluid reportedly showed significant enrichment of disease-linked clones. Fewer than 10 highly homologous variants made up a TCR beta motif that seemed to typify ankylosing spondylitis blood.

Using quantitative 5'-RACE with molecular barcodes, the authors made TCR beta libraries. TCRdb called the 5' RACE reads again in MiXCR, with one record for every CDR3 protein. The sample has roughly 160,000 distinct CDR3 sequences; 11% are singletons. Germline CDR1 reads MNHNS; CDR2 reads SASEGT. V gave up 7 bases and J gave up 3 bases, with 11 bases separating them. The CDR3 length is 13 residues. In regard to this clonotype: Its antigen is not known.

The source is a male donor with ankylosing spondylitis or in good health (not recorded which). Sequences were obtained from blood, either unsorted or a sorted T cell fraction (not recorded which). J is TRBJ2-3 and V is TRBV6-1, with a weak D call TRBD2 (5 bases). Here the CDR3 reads CASIWRRTDTQYF. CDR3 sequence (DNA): TGTGCCAGCATCTGGAGGCGGACAGATACGCAGTATTTT.